The 19 T cell receptor beta chains listed next were all sequenced from one sample in a study of T cell clonotyping in hematopoietic cell transplantation. Method: immunoSEQ multiplex PCR; TCRdb's copy keeps in-frame clones and lacks some. The repertoire holds tens of thousands of clones, approximately 81% seen once, with approximately 3% in the top ten. This sample's time point: recipient sample about 28 days before transplant, after cytoreduction. The input for sequencing was peripheral blood mononuclear cells, taken before stem cell transplant. The receptors derive from a man between 60 and 75 years old with acute myeloid leukemia. Some clones in this sample may be carry-over from other donors' samples.

The CDR3 sequence: CASLRDTGTWWGYTF. The CDR3 nucleotides are TGTGCCAGCCTTCGGGACACGGGAACGTGGTGGGGCTACACCTTC. The chain has TRBV6-6 and TRBJ1-2; D might be TRBD1 (6 bases). Trimming stripped 8 bases from V and 8 bases from J, with 24 bases between. Germline V gene lookup returns CDR1 MNHNY and CDR2 SVGAGI (reference sequence). CDR3 length equals 15 residues.

This clone was observed once. This chain joins TRBV11-3 and TRBJ2-3; 8 bases line up with TRBD2. V trimming: 4 bases; J trimming: 2 bases; junction bases outside the gene matches: 8. The V gene's germline CDR1 is SGHNT and CDR2 YENEEA. CDR3 length: 16 amino acids. This CDR3 is CASSSYGTRITDTQYF. The CDR3 region has the DNA TGTGCCAGCAGCTCATACGGGACTAGGATCACAGATACGCAGTATTTT.

The CDR3 here is CASSPTTGNYGYTF. The CDR3 DNA reads TGCGCCAGCAGCCCCACCACAGGGAACTATGGCTACACCTTC. The chain employs TRBV5-1 and TRBJ1-2; a weak D match, TRBD1 (6 bases). Germline values: CDR1 SGHRS, CDR2 YFSETQ. The V end was cut by 4 bases, the J end by 2 bases, with 12 bases between. The CDR3 sequence is 14 residues long.

V and J are TRBV2 and TRBJ2-7; 11 bases fit TRBD2. This CDR3 spans 13 amino acids. Germline values: CDR1 SNHLY, CDR2 FYNNEI. The ends lost 8 bases at V and 6 bases at J; junction bases unmatched: 6. The CDR3 here is CASHSGGAGEQYF. The DNA for the CDR3 is TGTGCCAGCCATAGCGGGGGGGCCGGCGAGCAGTACTTC.

The gene calls are TRBV11-2 and TRBJ2-5; D is ambiguous. CDR1 SGHAT and CDR2 FQNNGV come from the germline V gene. V shed 2 bases and J shed 5 bases, with 6 bases lying between them. The CDR3 extends over 12 amino acids. CDR3 sequence reads: CASSLRWETQYF. As DNA, the CDR3 is TGTGCCAGCAGCTTACGTTGGGAGACCCAGTACTTC. The whole variable domain, filled in from reference TRBV11-2 and TRBJ2-5, reads EAGVAQSPRYKIIEKRQSVAFWCNPISGHATLYWYQQILGQGPKLLIQFQNNGVVDDSQLPKDRFSAERLKGVDSTLKIQPAKLEDSAVYLCASSLRWETQYFGPGTRLLVL.

The V and J genes are TRBV7-6 and TRBJ2-7, with 7 bases lining up with TRBD1. J was trimmed by 5 bases and V by 4 bases; bases with no gene match: 5. Germline values: CDR1 SGHVS, CDR2 FNYEAQ. The CDR3 covers 13 residues. The CDR3 protein is CASSSTGLHEQYF. The CDR3 bases are TGTGCCAGCAGCTCGACAGGGCTCCACGAGCAGTACTTC.

The chain links TRBV28 to TRBJ1-5, with D possibly being TRBD1 (5 bases). Germline V gives CDR1 MDHEN, CDR2 SYDVKM. This CDR3 comprises 14 residues. Trimming pared 6 bases from V and 5 bases from J, leaving 14 bases between. In DNA form, the CDR3 reads TGTGCCAGCAGGGGTGCAGGGTTACATCAGCCCCAGCATTTT. The encoded protein is CASRGAGLHQPQHF.

This clone was counted a single time. The chain carries TRBV27 and TRBJ1-1; D may be TRBD1 (6 bases). The CDR3 length is 14 residues. V lost 3 bases, J lost 11 bases, and 19 bases lay in between. Per the germline V gene, CDR1 is MNHEY and CDR2 is SMNVEV (reference sequence). As DNA, the CDR3 is TGTGCCAGCAGTTTGGTTGGGGGGCCGCGGGAGGCTTTCTTT. This translates into CASSLVGGPREAFF.

The chain combines TRBV7-8 with TRBJ1-5; D is unresolved. Germline V gene lookup returns CDR1 SGHVS and CDR2 FQNEAQ. V lost 2 bases to trimming and J lost 1 base, with 9 bases between them. There are 15 residues in the CDR3. The CDR3 here is CASSLSSRSNQPQHF. CDR3 DNA: TGTGCCAGCAGCTTAAGCAGCCGAAGCAATCAGCCCCAGCATTTT. The variable domain in full, completed from reference TRBV7-8 and TRBJ1-5, reads GAGVSQSPRYKVAKRGQDVALRCDPISGHVSLFWYQQALGQGPEFLTYFQNEAQLDKSGLPSDRFFAERPEGSVSTLKIQRTQQEDSAVYLCASSLSSRSNQPQHFGDGTRLSIL.

This clone was counted once. The genes are TRBV19 and TRBJ2-7; 8 bases align to TRBD1. The CDR3 is 15 amino acids. Trimming removed 4 bases from V and 4 bases from J; junction bases left unmatched: 9. The V gene's germline CDR1 is LNHDA and CDR2 SQIVND (reference sequence). The CDR3 region is CASSRGQARLYEQYF. For the CDR3, the DNA is TGTGCCAGTAGTAGGGGACAGGCAAGACTGTACGAGCAGTACTTC.

The CDR3 DNA sequence: TGTGCCTGGAGTGATCGACAGAAATTACTGAATGAGCAGTACTTC. Translation gives CAWSDRQKLLNEQYF. The gene calls are TRBV30 and TRBJ2-7; maybe TRBD1 (5 bases). The CDR3 covers 15 residues. The V gene lost 1 base and the J gene lost 7 bases, with 20 bases spanning the gap. Germline V gives CDR1 GTSNPN, CDR2 SVGIG (reference sequence).

The chain is built from TRBV7-2 and TRBJ2-5; D call uncertain. The length of the CDR3 is 11 residues. The V end lost 2 bases, the J end lost 5 bases, and 3 bases lay between the germline ends. Germline assignment: CDR1 SGHTA and CDR2 FQGNSA. The CDR3 reads CASSLSETQYF. In DNA, the CDR3 is TGTGCCAGCAGCTTATCCGAGACCCAGTACTTC.

J is TRBJ1-1 and V is TRBV5-4; D uncertain. With 3 bases removed from V and 1 base from J, the gap between germline ends came to 7 bases. In germline, CDR1 is SGHNT, CDR2 YYREEE (reference sequence). The CDR3 consists of 13 residues. The CDR3 spells CASSYRANTEAFF. CDR3 nucleotides: TGTGCCAGCAGCTATAGAGCGAACACTGAAGCTTTCTTT.

The chain carries TRBV29-1 and TRBJ2-7, with no clear D. The germline V gene has CDR1 SQVTM and CDR2 ANQGSEA. The V end lost 1 base, the J end lost 4 bases, and 8 bases lay between the germline ends. The CDR3 length is 12 residues. CDR3 sequence: CSVEASRYEQYF. CDR3 sequence (DNA): TGCAGCGTTGAAGCCAGCCGGTACGAGCAGTACTTC.

This clone has more than one count but fewer than ten. The chain links TRBV27 to TRBJ1-3; D gene uncertain. CDR1 is MNHEY, CDR2 SMNVEV, per germline (reference sequence). This CDR3 has 14 residues. V gave up 5 bases and J gave up 2 bases, with 10 bases separating them. CDR3 amino acids: CASSPGSTGNTIYF. DNA for the CDR3: TGTGCCAGCAGTCCGGGATCAACTGGAAACACCATATATTTT.

This chain joins TRBV4-3 and TRBJ1-6; the D is unclear. CDR3 length equals 17 residues. Germline CDR1 and CDR2: LGHNA and YSLEER. Trimming pared 0 bases from V and 7 bases from J, leaving 16 bases between. CDR3 sequence (DNA): TGCGCCAGCAGCCAAGATTACGCCCGGGGAGGGAATTCACCCCTCCACTTT. It encodes CASSQDYARGGNSPLHF.

The chain combines TRBV4-3 with TRBJ2-7; a weak D match, TRBD2 (5 bases). Trimming took off 0 bases at V and 7 bases at J, with 10 bases between the two ends. This CDR3 contains 13 residues. CDR1 is LGHNA and CDR2 is YSLEER in the germline V gene. The CDR3 DNA sequence: TGCGCCAGCAGCCAAGAAGGGAGAGGTGAGCAGTACTTC. Translated: CASSQEGRGEQYF.

The V gene is TRBV2, the J gene TRBJ1-2, with 7 bases identical to TRBD1. The junction had 7 bases not matched to a gene; V was cut back by 4 bases and J by 2 bases. The CDR3 runs to 15 residues. Germline CDR1 is SNHLY and CDR2 is FYNNEI. The CDR3 bases are TGTGCCAGCAGTGGTTTGACAGGGAGGAACTATGGCTACACCTTC. This gives the protein CASSGLTGRNYGYTF.

This chain joins TRBV2 and TRBJ2-3; D gene uncertain. From germline, CDR1 is SNHLY and CDR2 FYNNEI. There are 11 residues in the CDR3. Trimming removed 5 bases at V and 7 bases at J, with 7 bases between. CDR3 region: CASSLYNTQYF. For the CDR3, the DNA is TGTGCCAGCAGTTTGTACAATACGCAGTATTTT. Combining the CDR3 with reference TRBV2 and TRBJ2-3 gives the whole variable domain EPEVTQTPSHQVTQMGQEVILRCVPISNHLYFYWYRQILGQKVEFLVSFYNNEISEKSEIFDDQFSVERPDGSNFTLKIRSTKLEDSAMYFCASSLYNTQYFGPGTRLTVL.